This is a list of T cell receptor beta chains from one sample in a study of CD8 T cells in ankylosing spondylitis. TCRdb ran MiXCR on the 5' RACE reads and lists one entry per CDR3 protein. The top ten hold around 13% of the sample, which has about 360,000 distinct CDR3 sequences, approximately 22% seen once. The sequenced sample consisted of blood, either unsorted or a sorted T cell fraction (not recorded which). These receptors were obtained from a male donor with ankylosing spondylitis or in good health (not recorded which). The CDR3 runs from the conserved cysteine through the conserved F or W. Each record gives: V gene, CDR3 length, J gene, CDR3 protein.

TRBV6-1,18,TRBJ2-1,CASSEIPMDREAYNEQFF
TRBV28,15,TRBJ2-5,CASTSWTEAQETQYF
TRBV5-1,18,TRBJ2-1,CASSLSLAGGPVVNEQFF
TRBV2,15,TRBJ1-2,CASSPLETGRNGYTF
TRBV12-3/TRBV12-4,12,TRBJ2-1,CASSVLGQGAFF
TRBV11-2,17,TRBJ2-1,CASSLGGPSRSYNEQFF
TRBV6-5,16,TRBJ2-2,CASSSGSRTYTGELFF
TRBV10-3,15,TRBJ2-1,CAISPPGQSYNEQFF
TRBV29-1,13,TRBJ2-2,CSVESTNTGELFF
TRBV5-1,19,TRBJ2-7,CASSLWPSGTSETPYEQYF
TRBV20-1,15,TRBJ2-5,CSADQNGQDQETQYF
TRBV9,14,TRBJ2-2,CASSPMIGTGELFF
TRBV12-3/TRBV12-4,18,TRBJ2-5,CTCSFPVSGGERFETQYF
TRBV7-8,15,TRBJ2-7,CASSPPASLPYEQYF
TRBV30,13,TRBJ2-7,CAWSVGGTYEQYF
TRBV4-2,14,TRBJ2-7,CASSPTGQGHEQYF
TRBV6-5,16,TRBJ1-3,CASSYGGRNAGNTIYF
TRBV24-1,16,TRBJ2-2,CATSDPRQVNTGELFF
TRBV3-1,14,TRBJ2-7,CASSQDRWRDEQYF
TRBV27,16,TRBJ2-7,CASSFGEGLGSYEQYF
TRBV28,13,TRBJ2-5,CASSLPTWETQYF
TRBV20-1,14,TRBJ2-7,CRAPQGEPLCEQYF
TRBV27,15,TRBJ2-7,CASSPDPYPTYEQYF
TRBV27,13,TRBJ1-4,CASTAGSNEKLFF
TRBV9,12,TRBJ1-2,CASSVGVAGYTF
TRBV12-3/TRBV12-4,15,TRBJ2-5,CASSRRQDSQETQYF
TRBV6-5,17,TRBJ1-1,CASSYSLVGSLNTEAFF
TRBV5-1,14,TRBJ2-7,CASSPGTPPYEQYF
TRBV19,15,TRBJ2-1,CASTPTSGPPNEQFF
TRBV11-2,19,TRBJ2-2,CASSNPLRDKNTNTGELFF
TRBV20-1,17,TRBJ2-5,CSARGPPPGGAQETQYF
TRBV20-1,15,TRBJ2-7,CSARDLGSLPYEQYF
TRBV12-3/TRBV12-4,14,TRBJ2-1,CASSFPQGEGEQFF
TRBV28,16,TRBJ2-3,CASSPIKFSSTDTQYF
TRBV5-6,13,TRBJ2-7,CASSFLRSSEQYF
TRBV6-5,17,TRBJ2-2,CASSLNPLLSFTGELFF
TRBV7-6,15,TRBJ1-1,CASSLGHPGVTEAFF
TRBV4-1,17,TRBJ2-1,CASSQEPAGTGWNEQFF
TRBV13,11,TRBJ1-1,CASGEDLKAFF
TRBV20-1,15,TRBJ2-1,CSATPPGLAHNEQFF
TRBV20-1,16,TRBJ1-1,CSARTYLYGLNTEAFF
TRBV29-1,12,TRBJ2-1,CSVSKRNWEQFF
TRBV5-6,15,TRBJ2-7,CASSKTDRGRYEQYF